These 27 T cell receptor beta chains originate from one sample sequenced in a study of blood T cell repertoires in COVID-19. Libraries were prepared by immunoSEQ multiplex PCR; TCRdb keeps only in-frame clonotypes and omits some of them. The sample lists around 82,000 clones; around nine tenths were seen once. Sequencing was done on a sample of peripheral blood. These receptors were collected from a man between 65 and 85 years old with active or convalescent COVID-19.

Only one count was recorded for this clone. V usage is TRBV7-9 and J usage is TRBJ1-3, with 10 bases fitting TRBD1. This CDR3 comprises 19 residues. CDR1 is SEHNR and CDR2 is FQNEAQ in the germline V gene (reference sequence). V trimming: 2 bases; J trimming: 3 bases; junction bases outside the gene matches: 13. The CDR3 here is CASSLKGTGASRGGNTIYF. The CDR3 DNA sequence: TGTGCCAGCAGCTTAAAGGGGACAGGGGCCTCGCGGGGTGGAAACACCATATATTTT.

The chain links TRBV27 to TRBJ2-2; TRBD2 matches at 15 bases. This CDR3 contains 17 residues. The V gene end was trimmed by 2 bases and the J gene end by 6 bases; junction bases not matched to a gene: 4. CDR1 MNHEY and CDR2 SMNVEV come from the germline V gene (reference sequence). The CDR3 DNA sequence: TGTGCCAGCAGTTTAGGACTAGCGGGGGGGCTGGCCGGGGAGCTGTTTTTT. It yields the protein CASSLGLAGGLAGELFF.

This sequence joins TRBV5-4 and TRBJ2-2, with D perhaps TRBD2 (6 bases). The germline V and J ends were trimmed by 3 bases and 4 bases, with 10 bases remaining between them. Germline V CDR1 and CDR2: SGHNT, YYREEE (reference sequence). The CDR3 extends over 14 amino acids. The CDR3 DNA follows: TGTGCCAGCAGCTGGGGACTCCTCACCGGGGAGCTGTTTTTT. Encoded protein: CASSWGLLTGELFF.

The V gene is TRBV5-1, the J gene TRBJ2-3; D is perhaps TRBD2 (6 bases). This CDR3 comprises 14 residues. Trimming shortened V by 4 bases and J by 4 bases, and 13 bases separated the two germline ends. CDR1 is SGHRS, CDR2 YFSETQ, per germline. The CDR3: CASSLMSGADTQYF. CDR3 coding DNA: TGCGCCAGCAGCCTTATGTCGGGGGCAGATACGCAGTATTTT.

The rearrangement uses TRBV12-3 or TRBV12-4 and TRBJ1-5; D remains unclear. V was pared by 7 bases and J by 4 bases, with 8 bases between. The CDR3 is made up of 12 amino acids. The CDR3: CASTTENQPQHF. Written as DNA, the CDR3 is TGTGCCAGCACCACAGAGAATCAGCCCCAGCATTTT.

The gene calls are TRBV9 and TRBJ2-3, with D possibly matching TRBD2 (6 bases). Germline values: CDR1 SGDLS, CDR2 YYNGEE. The V end lost 0 bases, the J end lost 5 bases, and 13 bases lay between the germline ends. This CDR3 is built from 15 residues. CDR3 loop: CASSVGKGREDTQYF. For the CDR3, the DNA is TGTGCCAGCAGCGTAGGAAAGGGGCGGGAAGATACGCAGTATTTT.

The chain couples TRBV5-1 to TRBJ2-5, with 7 bases identical to TRBD1. Germline CDR1 reads SGHRS; CDR2 reads YFSETQ. The CDR3 covers 15 residues. Germline trimming cut 4 bases from V and 3 bases from J; bases unmatched to any gene: 9. CDR3 sequence (DNA): TGCGCCAGCAGCCCCGCCGGGACAGAAGAAGAGACCCAGTACTTC. Its protein product is CASSPAGTEEETQYF.

The rearrangement uses TRBV5-1 and TRBJ2-1; 7 bases align to TRBD2. Germline V gene sequence: CDR1 SGHRS, CDR2 YFSETQ. J gave up 2 bases and V 5 bases, and 1 base lay outside the gene matches. The length of the CDR3 is 13 residues. CDR3 amino acids: CASRRETYNEQFF. The CDR3 bases are TGCGCCAGCAGGCGGGAGACCTACAATGAGCAGTTCTTC.

The genes are TRBV6-2 or TRBV6-3 and TRBJ1-1, with D hard to call. CDR3 length equals 18 residues. Trimming cost V 2 bases and J 0 bases, with 19 bases left between them. Germline assignment: CDR1 MNHEY and CDR2 SVGEGT. The CDR3 loop is CASSYPKRAADMNTEAFF. CDR3 in DNA: TGTGCCAGCAGTTACCCTAAGCGGGCAGCCGACATGAACACTGAAGCTTTCTTT.

The rearrangement joins TRBV9 to TRBJ1-1; TRBD1 matches 7 bases. Germline V gene sequence: CDR1 SGDLS, CDR2 YYNGEE. V lost 2 bases to trimming and J lost 1 base; unmatched junction nucleotides: 5. There are 15 residues in the CDR3. CDR3 sequence reads: CASSVTGQSNTEAFF. CDR3 sequence (DNA): TGTGCCAGCAGCGTTACGGGACAGTCGAACACTGAAGCTTTCTTT. The full variable domain, in which reference TRBV9 and TRBJ1-1 provide the parts outside the CDR3, is DSGVTQTPKHLITATGQRVTLRCSPRSGDLSVYWYQQSLDQGLQFLIQYYNGEERAKGNILERFSAQQFPDLHSELNLSSLELGDSALYFCASSVTGQSNTEAFFGQGTRLTVV.

The chain carries TRBV3-1 (or the pseudogene TRBV3-2) and TRBJ1-6; D gene ambiguous. The V and J ends lost 6 bases and 8 bases respectively, with 14 bases between them. The CDR3 runs to 14 residues. Germline CDR1 is LGHDT and CDR2 is YNNKEL (reference sequence). The CDR3 here is CASSQSPVDSPLHF. CDR3 coding DNA: TGTGCCAGCAGTCAGTCTCCAGTGGATTCACCCCTCCACTTT.

The chain links TRBV9 to TRBJ2-7; TRBD1 might be the D (6 bases). V was shortened by 4 bases and J by 3 bases, with 14 bases between the two germline ends. The V gene's germline CDR1 is SGDLS and CDR2 YYNGEE. The CDR3 contains 14 residues. The CDR3 protein is CASSLGGEIYEQYF. The CDR3 region has the DNA TGTGCCAGCAGCCTTGGGGGCGAAATCTACGAGCAGTACTTC.

This sequence joins TRBV11-2 and TRBJ1-1; a possible D gene is TRBD1 (5 bases). The CDR3 has 14 amino acids. Germline CDR1 and CDR2: SGHAT and FQNNGV. Trimming removed 1 base from V and 4 bases from J, with 10 bases in between. The DNA of the CDR3 is TGTGCCAGCAGCTTAGCCGGACAAAGCACTGAAGCTTTCTTT. This gives the protein CASSLAGQSTEAFF.

The chain recombines TRBV21-1 with TRBJ1-6; TRBD1 is taken as the D call from the table, unchecked against the DNA. TRBV21-1 is recorded as a pseudogene. The CDR3 is 20 amino acids. CDR3 nucleotides: TGTGCCAGCAGCAAAGCGCCATTACAGGGTAGCAGAGGATTCATTGTGTCCCTCCACTTT. Amino acid sequence: CASSKAPLQGSRGFIVSLHF.

This clone was recorded once. The rearrangement links TRBV19 to TRBJ1-1; 7 bases line up with TRBD1. The junction had 8 bases not matched to a gene; V was cut back by 4 bases and J by 6 bases. The CDR3 length is 14 residues. CDR1 and CDR2 from the germline V gene are LNHDA and SQIVND (reference sequence). CDR3 sequence (DNA): TGTGCCAGTAGTACCACAGGGGCGCCGCCTGAAGCTTTCTTT. Protein product: CASSTTGAPPEAFF.

This clone was found a few times. The CDR3 bases are TGTGCCAGCAGCTTAGGAGGTGACGAAAAACTGTTTTTT. Translating it yields CASSLGGDEKLFF. The gene calls are TRBV7-9 and TRBJ1-4; D not certain. CDR3 size: 13 residues. Per germline, CDR1 SEHNR and CDR2 FQNEAQ (reference sequence). Deletions cut 1 base from V and 8 bases from J, with 8 bases between.

This clone was counted only a few times. This chain connects TRBV5-4 to TRBJ1-6; D is possibly TRBD1 (5 bases). V was shortened by 0 bases and J by 0 bases, with 10 bases between the two germline ends. The CDR3 extends over 17 amino acids. Looked up from germline, CDR1 is SGHNT and CDR2 is YYREEE (reference sequence). CDR3 protein: CASSLGGRSSYNSPLHF. CDR3 nucleotides: TGTGCCAGCAGCTTGGGGGGCAGGAGCTCCTATAATTCACCCCTCCACTTT. Combining the CDR3 with reference TRBV5-4 and TRBJ1-6 gives the whole variable domain ETGVTQSPTHLIKTRGQQVTLRCSSQSGHNTVSWYQQALGQGPQFIFQYYREEENGRGNFPPRFSGLQFPNYSSELNVNALELDDSALYLCASSLGGRSSYNSPLHFGNGTRLTVT.

This clone was seen just once. V is TRBV7-6 and J is TRBJ1-2; unclear D gene. Trimming pared 6 bases from V and 2 bases from J, leaving 4 bases between. The V gene's germline CDR1 is SGHVS and CDR2 FNYEAQ. CDR3 length: 11 amino acids. The CDR3 loop is CASSQNYGYTF. CDR3 sequence (DNA): TGTGCCAGCAGTCAGAACTATGGCTACACCTTC. Full variable domain (rest looked up from reference TRBV7-6 and TRBJ1-2): GAGVSQSPRYKVTKRGQDVALRCDPISGHVSLYWYRQALGQGPEFLTYFNYEAQQDKSGLPNDRFSAERPEGSISTLTIQRTEQRDSAMYRCASSQNYGYTFGSGTRLTVV.

The chain employs TRBV7-2 and TRBJ1-6; 7 bases are shared with TRBD1. The CDR3 runs to 15 residues. V lost 4 bases, J lost 9 bases, and 9 bases stayed unmatched. Per the germline V gene, CDR1 is SGHTA and CDR2 is FQGNSA. CDR3 region: CASSWNRGSGSPLHF. In DNA form, the CDR3 reads TGTGCCAGCAGCTGGAACAGGGGATCCGGTTCACCCCTCCACTTT.

This sequence joins TRBV5-6 and TRBJ1-2; 7 bases are a match to TRBD1. The ends lost 0 bases at V and 3 bases at J; junction bases unmatched: 2. There are 14 residues in the CDR3. Germline assignment: CDR1 SGHDT and CDR2 YYEEEE. The CDR3 nucleotides are TGTGCCAGCAGCTTGGTTACAGGGGACTATGGCTACACCTTC. The encoded protein is CASSLVTGDYGYTF. Supplemented by reference TRBV5-6 and TRBJ1-2, the full variable domain reads DAGVTQSPTHLIKTRGQQVTLRCSPKSGHDTVSWYQQALGQGPQFIFQYYEEEERQRGNFPDRFSGHQFPNYSSELNVNALLLGDSALYLCASSLVTGDYGYTFGSGTRLTVV.

The genes are TRBV5-1 and TRBJ1-2, with TRBD1 matching 7 bases. The trim removed 1 base at V and 4 bases at J, leaving 4 bases unmatched. The CDR3 contains 14 residues. CDR1 SGHRS and CDR2 YFSETQ come from the germline V gene. This CDR3 is CASSLSGQAYGYTF. For the CDR3, the DNA is TGCGCCAGCAGCTTGTCTGGACAGGCCTATGGCTACACCTTC.

V usage is TRBV7-7 and J usage is TRBJ2-3; perhaps TRBD1 as D (6 bases). Looked up from germline, CDR1 is SSHAT and CDR2 is FNYEAQ (reference sequence). V was clipped by 2 bases and J by 2 bases, with 11 bases between them. The CDR3 is 15 residues long. In DNA form, the CDR3 reads TGTGCCAGCAGCTTAAGGGGGTCCTTCACAGATACGCAGTATTTT. Translating it yields CASSLRGSFTDTQYF.

This sequence joins TRBV6-5 and TRBJ1-2; D is undetermined. There are 13 residues in the CDR3. V lost 6 bases to trimming and J lost 4 bases, with 12 bases between them. Germline CDR1 and CDR2: MNHEY and SVGAGI. The CDR3: CASRPQSAYGYTF. The DNA for the CDR3 is TGTGCCAGCAGACCACAGTCTGCCTATGGCTACACCTTC.

The chain employs TRBV19 and TRBJ1-1; D remains ambiguous. CDR1 and CDR2 (germline): LNHDA, SQIVND (reference sequence). V lost 7 bases and J lost 0, with 12 bases in between. The CDR3 loop spans 14 amino acids. The CDR3 spells CASKRHPMNTEAFF. CDR3 nucleotides: TGTGCCAGTAAAAGACATCCCATGAACACTGAAGCTTTCTTT.

The CDR3 region is CATSRVGEPQHF. The DNA for the CDR3 is TGTGCCACCAGCAGAGTAGGGGAGCCCCAGCATTTT. This chain uses TRBV15 with TRBJ1-5, with D possibly TRBD1 on 5 matching bases. CDR1 LNHNV and CDR2 YYDKDF come from the germline V gene (reference sequence). The ends were cut back, 1 base at V and 8 bases at J, with 6 bases in the middle. This CDR3 has 12 amino acids. The full variable domain, its missing parts supplied by reference TRBV15 and TRBJ1-5, is DAMVIQNPRYQVTQFGKPVTLSCSQTLNHNVMYWYQQKSSQAPKLLFHYYDKDFNNEADTPDNFQSRRPNTSFCFLDIRSPGLGDTAMYLCATSRVGEPQHFGDGTRLSIL.

The CDR3, as DNA: TGTGCCAGCAGGGGACAGGCCAACTATGGCTACACCTTC. Protein sequence: CASRGQANYGYTF. The chain links TRBV25-1 to TRBJ1-2, with 8 nucleotides matching TRBD1. Germline CDR1 and CDR2: MGHDK and SYGVNS. J lost 2 bases, V lost 6 bases, and 2 bases had no gene match. This CDR3 has 13 residues.

The chain has TRBV4-1 and TRBJ2-7; D call uncertain. The CDR3 is made up of 14 amino acids. Germline values: CDR1 MGHRA, CDR2 YSYEKL. The V end lost 0 bases, the J end lost 3 bases, and 9 bases lay between the germline ends. The CDR3, as DNA: TGCGCCAGCAGCCAAGAACTTTCCGACTACGAGCAGTACTTC. This sequence encodes CASSQELSDYEQYF.